These 4 T cell receptor beta chains originate from one sample sequenced in a study of CD8+ T cells in alopecia areata. Extraction and reverse transcription of RNA yielded cDNA as the sequencing template. The table came from immunoSEQ multiplex PCR; TCRdb's copy has only in-frame clones and leaves some out. The top ten clones hold less than 30% of a sample with nearly 110,000 clones, roughly 84% of them seen once. Documented treatment: oral pan-JAK inhibitor, 5-10 mg twice daily. The sequencing here drew on CD8+ T cells sorted from blood, taken at week 24, from a patient treated with tofacitinib. The receptors stem from a human donor with alopecia areata.

The chain couples TRBV9 to TRBJ2-2; D remains unclear. Germline V lookup: CDR1 SGDLS, CDR2 YYNGEE. The CDR3 is made up of 12 amino acids. Deletions cut 4 bases from V and 6 bases from J, with 7 bases between. CDR3 amino acids: CASSPRAGELFF. CDR3 bases: TGTGCCAGCAGCCCCCGGGCCGGGGAGCTGTTTTTT. Variable domain in full (rest from reference TRBV9 and TRBJ2-2): DSGVTQTPKHLITATGQRVTLRCSPRSGDLSVYWYQQSLDQGLQFLIQYYNGEERAKGNILERFSAQQFPDLHSELNLSSLELGDSALYFCASSPRAGELFFGEGSRLTVL.

This chain joins TRBV30 and TRBJ2-7; D is possibly TRBD1 (6 bases). V gave up 2 bases and J gave up 3 bases, with 11 bases separating them. Per germline, CDR1 GTSNPN and CDR2 SVGIG (reference sequence). The CDR3 covers 13 residues. The CDR3 loop is CAWSPGHLYEQYF. For the CDR3, the DNA is TGTGCCTGGAGTCCGGGACACCTCTACGAGCAGTACTTC.

The table lists this clone with a few counts. The rearrangement uses TRBV7-8 and TRBJ1-5; 8 bases are a match to TRBD1. The CDR3 is made up of 17 amino acids. Trimming removed 1 base from V and 7 bases from J; junction bases left unmatched: 12. Germline V CDR1 and CDR2: SGHVS, FQNEAQ. CDR3 region: CASSLVGTGGVGQPQHF. In nucleotides, the CDR3 is TGTGCCAGCAGCTTAGTTGGGACAGGAGGAGTAGGACAGCCCCAGCATTTT. Filled out from reference TRBV7-8 and TRBJ1-5, the complete variable domain reads GAGVSQSPRYKVAKRGQDVALRCDPISGHVSLFWYQQALGQGPEFLTYFQNEAQLDKSGLPSDRFFAERPEGSVSTLKIQRTQQEDSAVYLCASSLVGTGGVGQPQHFGDGTRLSIL.

This clone appeared a few times. The CDR3 DNA follows: TGCGCCAGCAGCTTTTATAGCGGGGAAGATACGCAGTATTTT. Translation: CASSFYSGEDTQYF. The J gene is TRBJ2-3, the V gene TRBV5-1; 8 bases match TRBD2. Per the germline V gene, CDR1 is SGHRS and CDR2 is YFSETQ. The CDR3 spans 14 residues. V shed 2 bases, J shed 5 bases, and the junction held 4 bases outside the gene matches. The full variable domain, with the rest looked up from reference TRBV5-1 and TRBJ2-3, is KAGVTQTPRYLIKTRGQQVTLSCSPISGHRSVSWYQQTPGQGLQFLFEYFSETQRNKGNFPGRFSGRQFSNSRSEMNVSTLELGDSALYLCASSFYSGEDTQYFGPGTRLTVL.